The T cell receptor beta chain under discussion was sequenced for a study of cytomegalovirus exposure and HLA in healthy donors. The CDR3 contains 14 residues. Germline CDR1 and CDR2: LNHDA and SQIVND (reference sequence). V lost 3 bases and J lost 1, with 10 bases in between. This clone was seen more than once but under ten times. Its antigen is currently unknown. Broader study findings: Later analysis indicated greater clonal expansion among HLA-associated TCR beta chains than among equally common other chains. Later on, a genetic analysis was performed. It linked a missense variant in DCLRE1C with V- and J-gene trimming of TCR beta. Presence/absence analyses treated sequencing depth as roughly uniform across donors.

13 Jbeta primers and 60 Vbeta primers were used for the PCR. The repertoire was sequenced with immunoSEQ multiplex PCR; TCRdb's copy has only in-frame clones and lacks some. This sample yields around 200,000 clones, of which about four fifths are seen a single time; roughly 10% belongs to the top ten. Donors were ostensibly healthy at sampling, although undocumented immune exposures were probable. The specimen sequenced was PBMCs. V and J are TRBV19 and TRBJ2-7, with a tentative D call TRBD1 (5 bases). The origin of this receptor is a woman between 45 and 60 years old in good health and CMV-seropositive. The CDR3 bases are TGTGCCAGTAGTATCGGCAGGGATTCCTACGAGCAGTACTTC. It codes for CASSIGRDSYEQYF.